The rows below give T cell receptor beta chains drawn from one sample of a study of metastatic and nonmetastatic thyroid tumors. Through MiXCR, TCRdb re-clonotyped the PCR reads. The profile shows over 30,000 clones, about 33% of them singletons. The sequencing input was tumor tissue. Receptors were obtained from a female donor with papillary thyroid cancer or a benign thyroid nodule (not recorded which). Some clones in this sample may be carry-over from other donors' samples. The CDR3 runs from the conserved cysteine through the conserved F or W. Each record gives: J gene, clone size, V gene, CDR3 protein. Expanded clones are given a class, and other clones once, few, many or no size at all.

J: TRBJ2-3
size: NA
V: TRBV9
CDR3: CASSGTSGRLSTDTQYF

J: TRBJ2-1
size: NA
V: TRBV3-1
CDR3: CASSQPQGSGYNEQFF

J: TRBJ2-7
size: few
V: TRBV6-9
CDR3: CASSYLAGEQYF

J: TRBJ2-7
size: few
V: TRBV6-1
CDR3: CASIESYEQYF

J: TRBJ2-1
size: NA
V: TRBV20-1
CDR3: CSAAPSGSAYNEQFF

J: TRBJ1-1
size: NA
V: TRBV20-1
CDR3: CSAGGLGVGNTEAFF

J: TRBJ1-2
size: NA
V: TRBV5-1
CDR3: CASSSSGAINYGYTF

J: TRBJ2-2
size: few
V: TRBV28
CDR3: CASLRRGDTGELFF

J: TRBJ2-7
size: few
V: TRBV27
CDR3: CASSPSGGGTYEQYF

J: TRBJ2-1
size: NA
V: TRBV10-1
CDR3: CASRGGLAGGEQFF

J: TRBJ2-7
size: NA
V: TRBV6-1
CDR3: CASIADSSYEQYF

J: TRBJ1-2
size: NA
V: TRBV19
CDR3: CATQAGGDYGYTF

J: TRBJ2-1
size: NA
V: TRBV5-1
CDR3: CASTPLAAHSYNEQFF

J: TRBJ1-2
size: NA
V: TRBV6-1
CDR3: CASSESTYGYTF

J: TRBJ1-6
size: NA
V: TRBV20-1
CDR3: CSARDPNEPPLHF

J: TRBJ2-1
size: NA
V: TRBV10-2
CDR3: CASSESRGEQFF

J: TRBJ2-2
size: NA
V: TRBV25-1
CDR3: CASSPLFGGGPSGGTGELFF

J: TRBJ1-2
size: few
V: TRBV2
CDR3: CASITGGTAGGYTF

J: TRBJ2-7
size: few
V: TRBV28
CDR3: CASSWPGLGSYEQYF

J: TRBJ2-7
size: few
V: TRBV25-1
CDR3: CASSAAGQGYGEQYF

J: TRBJ2-2
size: NA
V: TRBV7-8
CDR3: CASSLKQFTGELFF

J: TRBJ1-1
size: NA
V: TRBV20-1
CDR3: CSAKFPWRGIGEAFF

J: TRBJ2-3
size: NA
V: TRBV11-2
CDR3: CASSFQTSGGAWDSQYF

J: TRBJ1-2
size: NA
V: TRBV3-1
CDR3: CASSKGGRGYTF

J: TRBJ2-7
size: few
V: TRBV15
CDR3: CATSKGIGEQYF

J: TRBJ1-2
size: few
V: TRBV6-2/TRBV6-3
CDR3: CASSSPQGASNYGYTF

J: TRBJ2-2
size: NA
V: TRBV2
CDR3: CATRKGVQRTGELFF

J: TRBJ2-7
size: few
V: TRBV6-1
CDR3: CASRPQTVLQTYEQYF

J: TRBJ1-2
size: few
V: TRBV10-3
CDR3: CAIRSGGAYDYCYTF

J: TRBJ2-5
size: NA
V: TRBV7-9
CDR3: CASSLAGAGETQYF

J: TRBJ2-5
size: NA
V: TRBV7-9
CDR3: CASSVLDSSEGQETQYF

J: TRBJ2-7
size: NA
V: TRBV20-1
CDR3: CSASPGSYEQYF

J: TRBJ1-5
size: few
V: TRBV6-1
CDR3: CASSRLDRRFNQPQHF

J: TRBJ1-2
size: few
V: TRBV5-1
CDR3: CASSLAPDNYGYTF

J: TRBJ1-2
size: few
V: TRBV30
CDR3: CAWSRLDSDYGYTF

J: TRBJ2-1
size: NA
V: TRBV6-6
CDR3: CASSSRGGASYNEQFF